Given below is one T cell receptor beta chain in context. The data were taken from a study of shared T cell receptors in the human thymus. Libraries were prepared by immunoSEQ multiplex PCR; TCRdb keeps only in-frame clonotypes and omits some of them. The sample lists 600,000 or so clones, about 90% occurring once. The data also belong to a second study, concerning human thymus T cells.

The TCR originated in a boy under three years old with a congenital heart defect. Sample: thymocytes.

CDR3 nucleotide sequence: TGTGCCAGTAGTAGTAGCGGGAGGGATTACACCTACGAGCAGTACTTC. The encoded protein is CASSSSGRDYTYEQYF. J is TRBJ2-7 and V is TRBV19; TRBD2 agrees at 11 bases. The CDR3 consists of 16 residues. Trimming at V came to 4 bases and at J to 2 bases, leaving 7 bases not matched to a gene. Germline CDR1 LNHDA, CDR2 SQIVND (reference sequence). Together with reference TRBV19 and TRBJ2-7, the CDR3 gives the full variable domain: DGGITQSPKYLFRKEGQNVTLSCEQNLNHDAMYWYRQDPGQGLRLIYYSQIVNDFQKGDIAEGYSVSREKKESFPLTVTSAQKNPTAFYLCASSSSGRDYTYEQYFGPGTRLTVT.